This T cell receptor beta chain was retrieved from a study of cytomegalovirus exposure and HLA in healthy donors. Losses at the gene ends were 5 bases for V and 9 bases for J; bases not matched to a gene: 8. Germline CDR1 and CDR2: MNHEY and SVGAGI. CDR3 length: 13 residues. 60 Vbeta and 13 Jbeta primers were used in PCR. Repertoires were generated with immunoSEQ multiplex PCR, while TCRdb's copy carries only in-frame clones and drops some. The sample records some 190,000 clones, less than 90% being singletons. Material for sequencing was PBMCs. This sequence originates from a woman in her twenties or thirties in good health and CMV-seronegative. V usage is TRBV6-5 and J usage is TRBJ2-5, with 8 bases fitting TRBD2. The CDR3 protein is CASSEGPGRAQYF. In DNA form, the CDR3 reads TGTGCCAGCAGTGAGGGTCCCGGGAGGGCCCAGTACTTC.